This note documents a single T cell receptor beta chain sequence. Its antigen is unknown. This entry comes from a study of cytomegalovirus exposure and HLA in healthy donors. This CDR3 is 14 amino acids long. Findings and limits, study-wide: An assumption of roughly uniform sequencing depth across donors underlay the presence/absence analyses.

Primers for the PCR totalled 60 Vbeta and 13 Jbeta. The protocol was immunoSEQ multiplex PCR, while the TCRdb copy is restricted to in-frame clones and leaves out a portion. The sample lists under 150,000 clones; around 73% were seen once. The chain links TRBV21-1 to TRBJ1-5. TRBV21-1 is classified as a pseudogene. The sequence was collected from a woman aged 25 to 39 in good health and CMV-seropositive. Material for sequencing was PBMCs. The CDR3 nucleotides read TGTGCCAGCAGGGGGGGGCAGGAGGATCAGCCCCAGCATTTT. Amino acids: CASRGGQEDQPQHF.